Below, one TCR beta chain is given with its context. What this receptor recognizes is not known. No much larger clone exists at a distance of one base, and base qualities are not known. The sample belongs to a study of CXCR4 blockade with PD-1 therapy in pancreatic cancer (dated by TCRdb to between 2018 and 2020). Study-level background: The study analyzed resected pancreatic ductal adenocarcinoma using multiplex immunohistochemistry and TCRbeta immunosequencing, along with ex vivo slice culture to test PD-1 and CXCR4 blockade. To look at intratumoral heterogeneity, the researchers TCR-sequenced two geographically distinct regions from each of several tumors. The research as a whole found: Only TCRbeta chains were sequenced, so true antigen-specificity overlap of convergent dominant clones remained unconfirmed pending paired alpha-beta single-cell sequencing. Amino acid clone frequency correlated strongly with the number of distinct nucleotide rearrangements encoding it, suggesting convergent selection by common tumor antigens. Tumors showed clonal expansion, with mean productive clonality approximately 0.14 versus 0.053 in healthy blood, but clonality did not correlate with survival.

The archived tumor blocks came from patients who had not received neoadjuvant therapy before resection. In the preserved-tissue arm of the study, 30 to 35 surgical resection samples from 20 to 25 previously untreated pancreatic ductal adenocarcinoma patients were used. DNA for the resection arm was extracted from ten 5-micron curls of FFPE tumor lying next to the multiplex immunohistochemistry slide. The immunoSEQ Assay at Adaptive Biotechnologies was used to immunosequence TCRbeta CDR3 regions from the extracted DNA. On the study's bioinformatics: To measure the absolute abundance of each unique TCRbeta CDR3, the sequences were collapsed and filtered. Clonality was defined as 1 minus Pielou's evenness, computed on productive in-frame rearrangements only. Regional overlap was measured by following the top 100 nucleotide rearrangements across paired samples, and the Morisita index was used to compare paired samples with unrelated samples. The immunoSEQ Rearrangement Details tool was used to assess whether nucleotide rearrangements converged onto identical amino acid sequences. As stored in TCRdb, this immuneACCESS dataset retains in-frame rearrangements with V and J assigned. A fraction of the clones does not appear; measured against another copy, unresolved V genes explain less than half of the discrepancy, and the remainder lacks a known reason. Clone size and V and J calls were adopted from that table, with D and trimming inferred from the DNA. Present in this sample are about 2,100 clones, 55% of which were seen just once. The ten top clones hold about a third of the sample.

Including the terminal cysteine and phenylalanine, the CDR3 comprises 11 residues. Only the CDR3 region is kept as DNA, spanning 33 bases read in frame from base 1. Cut back by 7 bases and 8 bases, the V and J ends lie 8 bases apart. The material sequenced was tumor tissue. Recombination connected TRBV6-7 to TRBJ2-2; there is no confident call for the D gene. TRBV6-7 is marked as an open reading frame, function uncertain. The source is a human donor with pancreatic ductal adenocarcinoma. The CDR3 region: CASTFEGELFF. The DNA sequence is as follows: TGTGCCAGCACCTTCGAAGGGGAGCTGTTTTTT.